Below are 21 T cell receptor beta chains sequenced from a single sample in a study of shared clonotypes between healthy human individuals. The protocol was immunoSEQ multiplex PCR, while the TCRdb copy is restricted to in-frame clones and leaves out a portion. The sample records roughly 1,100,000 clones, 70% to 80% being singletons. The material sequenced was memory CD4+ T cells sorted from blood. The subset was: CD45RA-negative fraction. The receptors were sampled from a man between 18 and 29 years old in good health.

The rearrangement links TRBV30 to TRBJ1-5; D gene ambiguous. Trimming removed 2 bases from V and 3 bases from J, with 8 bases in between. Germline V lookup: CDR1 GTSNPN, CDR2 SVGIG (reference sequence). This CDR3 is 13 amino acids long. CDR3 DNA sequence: TGTGCCTGGAGTCCAGAAATCAATCAGCCCCAGCATTTT. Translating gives CAWSPEINQPQHF.

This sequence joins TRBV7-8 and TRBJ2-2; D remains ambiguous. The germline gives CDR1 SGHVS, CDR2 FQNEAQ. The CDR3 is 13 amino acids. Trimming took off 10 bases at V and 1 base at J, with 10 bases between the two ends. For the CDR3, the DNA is TGTGCCACCACGCCGGGGAACACCGGGGAGCTGTTTTTT. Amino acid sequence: CATTPGNTGELFF.

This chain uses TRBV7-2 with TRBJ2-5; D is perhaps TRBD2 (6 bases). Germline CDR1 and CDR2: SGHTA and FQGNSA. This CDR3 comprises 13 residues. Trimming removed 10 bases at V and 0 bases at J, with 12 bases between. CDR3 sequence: CATSRGNQETQYF. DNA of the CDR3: TGTGCCACCTCCCGGGGGAACCAAGAGACCCAGTACTTC.

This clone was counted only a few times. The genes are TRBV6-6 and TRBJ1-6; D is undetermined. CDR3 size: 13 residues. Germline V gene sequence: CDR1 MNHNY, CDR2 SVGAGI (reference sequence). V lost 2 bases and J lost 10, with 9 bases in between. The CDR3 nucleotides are TGTGCCAGCAGTTACCGGGATGTGTCACCCCTCCACTTT. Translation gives CASSYRDVSPLHF.

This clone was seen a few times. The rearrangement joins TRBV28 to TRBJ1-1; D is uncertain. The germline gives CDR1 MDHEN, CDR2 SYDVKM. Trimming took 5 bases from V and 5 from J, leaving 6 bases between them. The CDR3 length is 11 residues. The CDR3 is CASSRGTEAFF. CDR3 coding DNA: TGTGCCAGCAGTCGAGGGACTGAAGCTTTCTTT.

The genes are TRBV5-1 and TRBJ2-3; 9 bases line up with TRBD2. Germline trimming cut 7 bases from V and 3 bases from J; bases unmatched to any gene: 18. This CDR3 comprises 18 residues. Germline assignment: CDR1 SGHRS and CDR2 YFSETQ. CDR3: CASQPGRPSGIGTDTQYF. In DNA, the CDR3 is TGCGCCAGCCAACCGGGCAGACCTAGCGGGATTGGTACAGATACGCAGTATTTT. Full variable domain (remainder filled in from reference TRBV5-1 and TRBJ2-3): KAGVTQTPRYLIKTRGQQVTLSCSPISGHRSVSWYQQTPGQGLQFLFEYFSETQRNKGNFPGRFSGRQFSNSRSEMNVSTLELGDSALYLCASQPGRPSGIGTDTQYFGPGTRLTVL.

Here the CDR3 reads CASEHPPKGTEAFF. DNA of the CDR3: TGTGCCAGCGAACACCCACCTAAGGGAACTGAAGCTTTCTTT. V usage is TRBV6-6 and J usage is TRBJ1-1; D not resolved. With 8 bases removed from V and 5 bases from J, the gap between germline ends came to 18 bases. There are 14 residues in the CDR3. Germline V gene lookup returns CDR1 MNHNY and CDR2 SVGAGI (reference sequence).

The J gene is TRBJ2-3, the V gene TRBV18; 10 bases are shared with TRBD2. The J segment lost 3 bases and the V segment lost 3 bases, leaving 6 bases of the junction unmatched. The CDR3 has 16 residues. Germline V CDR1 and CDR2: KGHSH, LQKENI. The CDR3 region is CASSPRIAGGTDTQYF. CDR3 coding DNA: TGTGCCAGCTCACCCCGGATAGCGGGGGGTACAGATACGCAGTATTTT.

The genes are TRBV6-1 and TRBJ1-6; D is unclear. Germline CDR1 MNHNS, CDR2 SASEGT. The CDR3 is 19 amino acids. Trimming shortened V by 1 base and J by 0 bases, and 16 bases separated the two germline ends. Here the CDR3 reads CASSEGLTVGTSYNSPLHF. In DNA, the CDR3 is TGTGCCAGCAGTGAAGGACTTACAGTAGGAACCTCCTATAATTCACCCCTCCACTTT.

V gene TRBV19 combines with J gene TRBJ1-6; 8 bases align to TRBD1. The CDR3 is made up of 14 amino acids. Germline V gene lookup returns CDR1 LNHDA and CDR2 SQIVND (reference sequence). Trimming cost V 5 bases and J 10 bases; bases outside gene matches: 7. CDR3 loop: CASSPRTGRSPLHF. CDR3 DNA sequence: TGTGCCAGTAGTCCCCGGACAGGGCGCTCACCCCTCCACTTT.

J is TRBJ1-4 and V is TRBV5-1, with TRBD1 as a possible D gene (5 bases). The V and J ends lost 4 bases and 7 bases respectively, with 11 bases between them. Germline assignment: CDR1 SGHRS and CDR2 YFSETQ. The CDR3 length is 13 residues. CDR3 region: CASSRTGGEKLFF. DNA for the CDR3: TGCGCCAGCAGCCGGACCGGGGGTGAAAAACTGTTTTTT.

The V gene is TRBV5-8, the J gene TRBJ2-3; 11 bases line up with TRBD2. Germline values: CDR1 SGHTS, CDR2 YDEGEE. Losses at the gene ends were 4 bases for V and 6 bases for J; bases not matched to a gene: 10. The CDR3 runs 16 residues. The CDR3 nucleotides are TGTGCCAGCAGCGCTTTACTAGCGGGAGTAATGGATACGCAGTATTTT. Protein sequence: CASSALLAGVMDTQYF.

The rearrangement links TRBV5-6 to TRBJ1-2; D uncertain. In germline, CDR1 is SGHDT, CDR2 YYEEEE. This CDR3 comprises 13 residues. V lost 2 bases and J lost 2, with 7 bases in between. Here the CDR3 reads CASSFGWNYGYTF. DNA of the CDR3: TGTGCCAGCAGCTTTGGTTGGAACTATGGCTACACCTTC.

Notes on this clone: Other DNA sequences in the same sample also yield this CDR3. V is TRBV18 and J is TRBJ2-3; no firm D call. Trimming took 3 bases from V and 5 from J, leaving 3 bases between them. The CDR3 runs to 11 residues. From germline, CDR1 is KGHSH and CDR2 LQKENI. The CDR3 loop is CASSPQDTQYF. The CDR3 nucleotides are TGTGCCAGCTCACCCCAAGATACGCAGTATTTT.

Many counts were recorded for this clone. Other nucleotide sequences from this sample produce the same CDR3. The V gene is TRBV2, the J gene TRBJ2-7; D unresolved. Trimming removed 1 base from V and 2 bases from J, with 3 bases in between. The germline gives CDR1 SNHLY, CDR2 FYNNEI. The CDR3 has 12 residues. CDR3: CASSEGPYEQYF. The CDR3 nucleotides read TGTGCCAGCAGTGAAGGCCCCTACGAGCAGTACTTC.

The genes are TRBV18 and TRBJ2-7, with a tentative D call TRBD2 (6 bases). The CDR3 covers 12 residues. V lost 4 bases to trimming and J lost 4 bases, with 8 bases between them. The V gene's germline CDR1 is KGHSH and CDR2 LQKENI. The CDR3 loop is CASSQGRYEQYF. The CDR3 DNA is TGTGCCAGCTCACAGGGGAGGTACGAGCAGTACTTC.

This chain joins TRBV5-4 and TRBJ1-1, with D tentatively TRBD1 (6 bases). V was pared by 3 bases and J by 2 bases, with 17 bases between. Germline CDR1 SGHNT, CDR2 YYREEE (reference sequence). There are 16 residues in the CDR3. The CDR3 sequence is CASSYTPGQLNTEAFF. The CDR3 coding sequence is TGTGCCAGCAGCTACACCCCCGGACAGCTTAACACTGAAGCTTTCTTT.

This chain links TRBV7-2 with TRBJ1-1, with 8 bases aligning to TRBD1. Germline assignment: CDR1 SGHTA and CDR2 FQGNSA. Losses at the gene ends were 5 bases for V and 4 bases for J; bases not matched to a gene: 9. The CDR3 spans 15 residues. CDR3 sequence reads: CASSRRTGTATEAFF. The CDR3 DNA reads TGTGCCAGCAGCCGACGGACAGGGACGGCCACTGAAGCTTTCTTT.

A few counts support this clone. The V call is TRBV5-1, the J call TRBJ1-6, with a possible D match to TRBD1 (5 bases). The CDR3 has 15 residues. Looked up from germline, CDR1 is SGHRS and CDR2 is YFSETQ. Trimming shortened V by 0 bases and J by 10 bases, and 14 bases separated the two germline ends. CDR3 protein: CASSLGWDLESPLHF. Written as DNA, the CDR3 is TGCGCCAGCAGCTTGGGGTGGGACCTGGAGTCACCCCTCCACTTT. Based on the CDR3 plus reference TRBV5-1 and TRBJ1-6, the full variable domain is KAGVTQTPRYLIKTRGQQVTLSCSPISGHRSVSWYQQTPGQGLQFLFEYFSETQRNKGNFPGRFSGRQFSNSRSEMNVSTLELGDSALYLCASSLGWDLESPLHFGNGTRLTVT.

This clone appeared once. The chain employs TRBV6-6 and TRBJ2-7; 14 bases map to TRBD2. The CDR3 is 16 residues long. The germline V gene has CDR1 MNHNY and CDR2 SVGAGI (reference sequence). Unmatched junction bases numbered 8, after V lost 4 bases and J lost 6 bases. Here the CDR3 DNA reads TGTGCCAGCAGTTTAACGACTAGCGGGGGGGCCGCCGAGCAGTACTTC. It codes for CASSLTTSGGAAEQYF.

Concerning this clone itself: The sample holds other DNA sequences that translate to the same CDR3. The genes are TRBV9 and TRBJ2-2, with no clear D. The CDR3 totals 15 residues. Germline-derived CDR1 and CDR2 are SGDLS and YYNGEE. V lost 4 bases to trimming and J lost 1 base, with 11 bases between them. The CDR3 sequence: CASSPRTGNTGELFF. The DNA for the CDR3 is TGTGCCAGCAGCCCGAGAACGGGGAACACCGGGGAGCTGTTTTTT. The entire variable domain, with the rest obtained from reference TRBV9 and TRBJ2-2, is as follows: DSGVTQTPKHLITATGQRVTLRCSPRSGDLSVYWYQQSLDQGLQFLIQYYNGEERAKGNILERFSAQQFPDLHSELNLSSLELGDSALYFCASSPRTGNTGELFFGEGSRLTVL.